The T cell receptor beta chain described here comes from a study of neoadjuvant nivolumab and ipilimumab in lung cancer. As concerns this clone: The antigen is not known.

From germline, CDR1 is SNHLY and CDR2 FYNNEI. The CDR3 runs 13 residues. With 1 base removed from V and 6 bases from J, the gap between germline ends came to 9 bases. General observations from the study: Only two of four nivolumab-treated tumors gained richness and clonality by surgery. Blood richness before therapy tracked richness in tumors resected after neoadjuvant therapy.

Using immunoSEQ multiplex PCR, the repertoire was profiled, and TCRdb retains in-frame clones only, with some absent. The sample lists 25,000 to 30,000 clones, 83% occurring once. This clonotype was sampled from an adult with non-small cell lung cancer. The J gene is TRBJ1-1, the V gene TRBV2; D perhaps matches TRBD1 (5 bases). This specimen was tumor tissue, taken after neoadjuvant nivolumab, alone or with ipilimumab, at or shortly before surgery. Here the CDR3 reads CASSEGGISEAFF. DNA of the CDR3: TGTGCCAGCAGTGAAGGGGGGATTTCTGAAGCTTTCTTT.